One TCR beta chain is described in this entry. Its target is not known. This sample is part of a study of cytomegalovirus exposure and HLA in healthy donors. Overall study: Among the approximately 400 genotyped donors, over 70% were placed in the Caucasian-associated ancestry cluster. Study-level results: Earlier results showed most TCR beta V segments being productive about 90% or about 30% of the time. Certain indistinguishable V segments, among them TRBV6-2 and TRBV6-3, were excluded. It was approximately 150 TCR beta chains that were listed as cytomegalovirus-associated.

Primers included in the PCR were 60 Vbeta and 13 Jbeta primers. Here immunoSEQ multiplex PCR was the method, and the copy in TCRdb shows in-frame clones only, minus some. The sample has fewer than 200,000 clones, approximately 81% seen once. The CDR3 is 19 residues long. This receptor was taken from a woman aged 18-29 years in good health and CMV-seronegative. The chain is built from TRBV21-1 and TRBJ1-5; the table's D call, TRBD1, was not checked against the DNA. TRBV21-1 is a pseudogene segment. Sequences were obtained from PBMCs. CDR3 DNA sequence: TGTGCCAGCAGCCTTCCGGGACAGGGGGCCGCGACGCGCTATCAGCCCCAGCATTTT. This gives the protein CASSLPGQGAATRYQPQHF.